The 16 T cell receptor beta chains presented below share a single source sample, sequenced in a study of blood T cell repertoires in COVID-19. Some clones are missing from TCRdb's copy, which holds only in-frame ones; the method was immunoSEQ multiplex PCR. The sample records 200,000 to 250,000 clones, 85% being singletons. The sequenced sample was peripheral blood. The source of these receptors is a man in his fifties who had recovered from COVID-19.

On this clone itself: The sample carries other DNA sequences with the same CDR3. V gene TRBV9 combines with J gene TRBJ2-3, with 7 bases aligning to TRBD2. After removal of 0 bases from V and 1 base from J, the junction contained 2 bases not matched to a gene. CDR3 length equals 15 residues. Germline V gene sequence: CDR1 SGDLS, CDR2 YYNGEE. CDR3 protein: CASSVGGSGTDTQYF. The CDR3 bases are TGTGCCAGCAGCGTAGGCGGGAGTGGCACAGATACGCAGTATTTT. Full variable domain (missing parts from reference TRBV9 and TRBJ2-3): DSGVTQTPKHLITATGQRVTLRCSPRSGDLSVYWYQQSLDQGLQFLIQYYNGEERAKGNILERFSAQQFPDLHSELNLSSLELGDSALYFCASSVGGSGTDTQYFGPGTRLTVL.

The CDR3 bases are TGTGCCAGCAGTTTATTGTATTATGGCTACACCTTC. Translated, it gives CASSLLYYGYTF. The rearrangement uses TRBV28 and TRBJ1-2; the D is unclear. Germline CDR1 MDHEN, CDR2 SYDVKM. The CDR3 is 12 residues long. The V gene lost 1 base and the J gene lost 5 bases, with 5 bases spanning the gap.

In this sample, this clone turned up once. This chain links TRBV13 with TRBJ2-3, with 12 bases aligning to TRBD2. Looked up from germline, CDR1 is PRHDT and CDR2 is FYEKMQ (reference sequence). The CDR3 has 15 amino acids. V was clipped by 10 bases and J by 1 base; unmatched bases: 6. The CDR3 DNA reads TGTGCCACTAGCGGGAGGGGGGTCGGCACAGATACGCAGTATTTT. Its protein product is CATSGRGVGTDTQYF.

The chain couples TRBV20-1 to TRBJ2-7; the D gene is possibly TRBD2 (5 bases). The germline V gene encodes CDR1 DFQATT and CDR2 SNEGSKA (reference sequence). This CDR3 has 16 amino acids. V was pared by 3 bases and J by 0 bases, with 18 bases between. The CDR3 DNA is TGCAGTGCTAGTTCAATCGGACTTCCTAGCTCCTACGAGCAGTACTTC. Protein: CSASSIGLPSSYEQYF.

V usage is TRBV24-1 and J usage is TRBJ2-1; D is undetermined. V was trimmed by 2 bases and J by 8 bases, leaving 9 bases between them. CDR1 and CDR2 (germline): KGHDR, SFDVKD. This CDR3 contains 13 residues. The CDR3 nucleotides read TGTGCCACCAGTGATTCCTCTGGCCATGAGCAGTTCTTC. Protein product: CATSDSSGHEQFF.

The V and J genes are TRBV29-1 and TRBJ2-7, with TRBD2 identical over 11 bases. Trimming removed 1 base from V and 3 bases from J; junction bases left unmatched: 2. Germline values: CDR1 SQVTM, CDR2 ANQGSEA. The CDR3 is 14 residues long. CDR3 sequence (DNA): TGCAGCGTTGAAGTTCTAGCGGGAGGCTACGAGCAGTACTTC. Protein: CSVEVLAGGYEQYF.

The gene calls are TRBV5-1 and TRBJ1-4; a possible D gene is TRBD1 (6 bases). Germline loops: CDR1 SGHRS, CDR2 YFSETQ. There are 16 residues in the CDR3. Deletions cut 4 bases from V and 3 bases from J, with 16 bases between. CDR3 sequence reads: CASSPANRAPNEKLFF. In nucleotides, the CDR3 is TGCGCCAGCAGCCCCGCCAACAGGGCACCTAATGAAAAACTGTTTTTT.

The rearrangement joins TRBV7-2 to TRBJ2-5; 12 nucleotides match TRBD2. CDR3 length equals 17 residues. Germline lookup yields CDR1 SGHTA and CDR2 FQGNSA. With V trimmed by 1 base and J by 5 bases, 8 bases remained unmatched. The CDR3 DNA is TGTGCCAGCAGCTTAGGTCTAGCGGGAGGGCCGGTGGAGACCCAGTACTTC. Its translation is CASSLGLAGGPVETQYF.

The chain is built from TRBV28 and TRBJ2-5; 10 bases fit TRBD2. Germline V gives CDR1 MDHEN, CDR2 SYDVKM. V trimming: 5 bases; J trimming: 2 bases; junction bases outside the gene matches: 2. The CDR3 extends over 14 amino acids. CDR3 protein: CASSGTSAQETQYF. The CDR3 DNA sequence: TGTGCCAGCAGTGGGACTAGCGCTCAAGAGACCCAGTACTTC.

The chain uses TRBV18 and TRBJ2-1, with 8 bases identical to TRBD1. V trimming: 3 bases; J trimming: 10 bases; junction bases outside the gene matches: 8. The CDR3 runs to 14 residues. CDR1 and CDR2 from the germline V gene are KGHSH and LQKENI. As DNA, the CDR3 is TGTGCCAGCTCACCGGGACAGGTGGCGGGGGAGCAGTTCTTC. Residues: CASSPGQVAGEQFF.

V usage is TRBV19 and J usage is TRBJ2-1, with TRBD2 identical over 12 bases. Germline lookup yields CDR1 LNHDA and CDR2 SQIVND (reference sequence). The V and J ends lost 3 bases and 6 bases, in that order; junction bases with no gene match: 3. The CDR3 consists of 15 residues. The CDR3 reads CASSILTSGSNEQFF. In nucleotides, the CDR3 is TGTGCCAGTAGTATTTTGACTAGCGGGAGCAATGAGCAGTTCTTC.

The chain couples TRBV28 to TRBJ2-1, with 8 positions matching TRBD2. After removal of 3 bases from V and 0 bases from J, the junction contained 7 bases not matched to a gene. Germline V CDR1 and CDR2: MDHEN, SYDVKM. There are 17 residues in the CDR3. The CDR3 here is CASSFIPGGSSYNEQFF. Written as DNA, the CDR3 is TGTGCCAGCAGTTTTATTCCGGGAGGGAGCTCCTACAATGAGCAGTTCTTC.

The rearrangement uses TRBV19 and TRBJ2-1, with TRBD2 matching over 11 bases. Germline assignment: CDR1 LNHDA and CDR2 SQIVND (reference sequence). Germline trimming cut 1 base from V and 7 bases from J; bases unmatched to any gene: 3. The CDR3 runs 15 residues. CDR3 bases: TGTGCCAGTAGTATAGTTGGACTAGCGGGTAATGAGCAGTTCTTC. Protein: CASSIVGLAGNEQFF.

V gene TRBV2 combines with J gene TRBJ1-5; weak D call: TRBD1 (6 bases). The V end lost 3 bases, the J end lost 9 bases, and 15 bases lay between the germline ends. This CDR3 region has 14 residues. Germline CDR1 and CDR2: SNHLY and FYNNEI. CDR3 coding DNA: TGTGCCAGCAGTGAGTCGCTGAGGGGGTCGCCCCAGCATTTT. It yields the protein CASSESLRGSPQHF.

This clone came up once. The chain combines TRBV7-9 with TRBJ2-1, with D tentatively TRBD2 (6 bases). The V and J ends lost 5 bases and 10 bases respectively, with 9 bases between them. The CDR3 is 11 residues long. Germline V CDR1 and CDR2: SEHNR, FQNEAQ (reference sequence). The CDR3 DNA follows: TGTGCCAGCAGCCGGGGGATGGAGCAGTTCTTC. Translation: CASSRGMEQFF.

The genes are TRBV30 and TRBJ1-1; weak D call: TRBD1 (6 bases). The CDR3 contains 13 residues. V was clipped by 5 bases and J by 0 bases, with 10 bases between them. Germline V lookup: CDR1 GTSNPN, CDR2 SVGIG (reference sequence). This CDR3 reads CAWAGQMNTEAFF. In nucleotides, the CDR3 is TGTGCCTGGGCCGGACAGATGAACACTGAAGCTTTCTTT.